Described below is a single T cell receptor (beta chain) sequence and its context. The antigen is undetermined. This sample stems from a study of T cell responses to AZD1222 COVID-19 vaccine. Regarding the study as a whole: Possibly, clonal diversity was underestimated; donors were largely white British and included more females. CD4 TCRs covered the whole spike, strongest at regions 160-218 and 743-854. Researchers took repertoire samples only after the peak T cell response had come.

Clones were sequenced by immunoSEQ multiplex PCR, and TCRdb holds only the in-frame ones, with some missing. The table shows roughly 100,000 clones, with about four fifths occurring only once. The TCR originated in an adult in good health. This specimen consisted of peripheral blood, obtained on day 0 of AZD1222 vaccination.

The CDR3 region is CASSPRGHISNQPQHF. CDR3 sequence (DNA): TGTGCCAGCTCACCAAGGGGACACATTAGCAATCAGCCCCAGCATTTT. The V and J genes are TRBV18 and TRBJ1-5, with a weak D call TRBD1 (6 bases). Trimming stripped 2 bases from V and 0 bases from J, with 11 bases between. The germline V gene has CDR1 KGHSH and CDR2 LQKENI. CDR3 length: 16 residues.